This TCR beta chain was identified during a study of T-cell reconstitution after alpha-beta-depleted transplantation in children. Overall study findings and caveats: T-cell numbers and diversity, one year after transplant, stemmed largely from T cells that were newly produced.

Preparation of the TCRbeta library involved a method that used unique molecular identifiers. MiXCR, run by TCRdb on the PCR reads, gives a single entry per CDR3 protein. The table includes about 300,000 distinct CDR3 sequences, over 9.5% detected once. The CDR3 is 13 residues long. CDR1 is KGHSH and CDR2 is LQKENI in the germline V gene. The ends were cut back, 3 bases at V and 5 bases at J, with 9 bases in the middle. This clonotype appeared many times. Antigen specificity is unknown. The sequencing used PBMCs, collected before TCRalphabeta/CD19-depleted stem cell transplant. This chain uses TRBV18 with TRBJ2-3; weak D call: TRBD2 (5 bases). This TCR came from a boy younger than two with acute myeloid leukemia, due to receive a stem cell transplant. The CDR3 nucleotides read TGTGCCAGCTCACCCCCCGCGGGAGATACGCAGTATTTT. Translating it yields CASSPPAGDTQYF. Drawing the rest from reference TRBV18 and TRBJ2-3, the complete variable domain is NAGVMQNPRHLVRRRGQEARLRCSPMKGHSHVYWYRQLPEEGLKFMVYLQKENIIDESGMPKERFSAEFPKEGPSILRIQQVVRGDSAAYFCASSPPAGDTQYFGPGTRLTVL.